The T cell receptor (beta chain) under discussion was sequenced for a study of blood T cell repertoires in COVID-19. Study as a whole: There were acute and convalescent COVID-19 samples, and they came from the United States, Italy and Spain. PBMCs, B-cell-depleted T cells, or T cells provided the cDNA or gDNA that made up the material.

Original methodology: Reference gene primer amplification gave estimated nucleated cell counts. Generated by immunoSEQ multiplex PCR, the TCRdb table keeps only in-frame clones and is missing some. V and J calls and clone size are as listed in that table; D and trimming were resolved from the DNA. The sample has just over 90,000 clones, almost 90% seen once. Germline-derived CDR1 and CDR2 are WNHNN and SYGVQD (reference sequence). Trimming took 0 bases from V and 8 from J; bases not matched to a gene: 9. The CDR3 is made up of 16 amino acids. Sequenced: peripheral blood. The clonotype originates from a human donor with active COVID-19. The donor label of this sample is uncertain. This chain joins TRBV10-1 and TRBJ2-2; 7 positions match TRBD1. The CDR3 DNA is TGCGCCAGCAGTGAGTCCGGACAGGAGCCGGGTGGGGAGCTGTTTTTT. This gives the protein CASSESGQEPGGELFF.